This T cell receptor (beta chain) was recorded in a study of blood T cell repertoires in COVID-19. Clones were read by immunoSEQ multiplex PCR, and TCRdb kept only the in-frame ones, dropping some. This sample has 240,000 or so clones; around 90% occur once, and the top ten carry just over 7%. This clone was counted a few times. V dropped 3 bases and J dropped 1; count of bases not matched to a gene: 4. The germline CDR1 and CDR2 sequences are GTSNPN and SVGIG (reference sequence). This CDR3 has 14 residues. Material for sequencing was peripheral blood. V and J are TRBV30 and TRBJ1-1; the match to TRBD1 covers 8 bases. This sequence originates from a man between 60 and 75 years old who had recovered from COVID-19. CDR3 DNA: TGTGCCTGGAGCCTTACAGGGGGGAACACTGAAGCTTTCTTT. It specifies CAWSLTGGNTEAFF.